Below, 21 T cell receptor beta chains from the same sample are listed, as sequenced in a study of CD8 T cells in Susac syndrome. With random hexamers, reverse transcription was performed on about 0.5 to 1 ug of RNA. MiXCR was run by TCRdb on the immunoSEQ multiplex PCR reads, yielding one entry per CDR3 protein. Of more than 100,000 distinct CDR3 sequences listed, 96% are singletons. The sequencing input was CD4+ T cells from PBMCs. The receptor set was obtained from a human donor with Susac syndrome.

CDR3 nucleotide sequence: TGCAGCGTTGAACTAGCGGGACGCGAGCAGTACTTC. Amino acid sequence: CSVELAGREQYF. This chain links TRBV29-1 with TRBJ2-7, with TRBD2 matching over 9 bases. The CDR3 length is 12 residues. V gave up 2 bases and J gave up 6 bases; unmatched junction bases: 2. In germline, CDR1 is SQVTM, CDR2 ANQGSEA.

The V and J genes are TRBV7-2 and TRBJ2-2, with 8 bases lining up with TRBD1. With 5 bases clipped from V and 0 bases from J, the junction kept 11 bases outside the gene matches. Germline values: CDR1 SGHTA, CDR2 FQGNSA. The CDR3 length is 18 residues. The CDR3 nucleotides read TGTGCCAGCAGCCCCCAACCGACAGGGGCTACGAACACCGGGGAGCTGTTTTTT. It is translated as CASSPQPTGATNTGELFF.

This clonotype was observed a single time. Here the CDR3 reads CASSHSGTLYEQYF. The CDR3 DNA reads TGTGCCAGCAGCCATAGCGGGACCCTCTACGAGCAGTACTTC. This chain connects TRBV3-1 to TRBJ2-7, with 8 nucleotides matching TRBD2. The CDR3 is 14 amino acids. V lost 3 bases, J lost 3 bases, and 4 bases stayed unmatched. Germline values: CDR1 LGHDT, CDR2 YNNKEL (reference sequence).

The chain uses TRBV27 and TRBJ2-1, with 7 nucleotides matching TRBD1. The V segment lost 5 bases and the J segment 1 base; nucleotides outside the gene matches: 2. CDR3 length: 14 residues. Germline CDR1 and CDR2: MNHEY and SMNVEV (reference sequence). The CDR3 loop is CASSRDRSYNEQFF. The CDR3 DNA is TGTGCCAGCAGTCGGGACAGATCCTACAATGAGCAGTTCTTC.

The chain combines TRBV30 with TRBJ1-5; D not certain. Trimming stripped 0 bases from V and 0 bases from J, with 9 bases between. This CDR3 is 15 amino acids long. Germline CDR1 and CDR2: GTSNPN and SVGIG (reference sequence). The CDR3 DNA reads TGTGCCTGGAGTGTCGGAGGATCTAGCAATCAGCCCCAGCATTTT. Its translation: CAWSVGGSSNQPQHF.

The chain recombines TRBV24-1 with TRBJ2-3, with 9 nucleotides matching TRBD1. Looked up from germline, CDR1 is KGHDR and CDR2 is SFDVKD. V shed 4 bases and J 3 bases; nucleotides not matched to a gene: 7. The CDR3 length is 16 residues. DNA for the CDR3: TGTGCCACCAGTGACCCGGGACAGGGTGCGACAGATACGCAGTATTTT. Amino acid sequence: CATSDPGQGATDTQYF.

The chain is built from TRBV29-1 and TRBJ2-7, with TRBD2 matching 7 bases. This CDR3 has 11 amino acids. Trimming removed 7 bases from V and 4 bases from J; junction bases left unmatched: 4. Looked up from germline, CDR1 is SQVTM and CDR2 is ANQGSEA. The CDR3 region has the DNA TGCAGCGGCGGGACTACTTACGAGCAGTACTTC. Amino acid sequence: CSGGTTYEQYF.

This rearrangement joins TRBV20-1 to TRBJ1-4; the D is unclear. This CDR3 spans 12 amino acids. V lost 0 bases to trimming and J lost 4 bases, with 3 bases between them. CDR1 is DFQATT, CDR2 SNEGSKA, per germline (reference sequence). The chain's CDR3 is CSARDVNEKLFF. The DNA of the CDR3 is TGCAGTGCTAGAGATGTTAATGAAAAACTGTTTTTT.

The CDR3 bases are TGCGCCAGCAGCCATGATGTCCAAGAGACCCAGTACTTC. Amino acid sequence: CASSHDVQETQYF. The chain couples TRBV4-3 to TRBJ2-5; D is ambiguous. This CDR3 has 13 amino acids. V shed 3 bases and J shed 1 base, with 6 bases lying between them. Per germline, CDR1 LGHNA and CDR2 YSLEER.

This chain links TRBV29-1 with TRBJ2-3; D not resolved. Germline CDR1 and CDR2: SQVTM and ANQGSEA. There are 11 residues in the CDR3. V was shortened by 7 bases and J by 4 bases, with 9 bases between the two germline ends. The CDR3 reads CSASPADTQYF. For the CDR3, the DNA is TGCAGCGCCTCCCCGGCAGATACGCAGTATTTT.

The chain uses TRBV4-2 and TRBJ2-1; no reliable D call. With 3 bases removed from V and 4 bases from J, the gap between germline ends came to 22 bases. In germline, CDR1 is LGHNA, CDR2 YNFKEQ. The CDR3 totals 18 residues. CDR3 amino acids: CASSQKFFRFGGYNEQFF. The CDR3 coding sequence is TGTGCCAGCAGCCAGAAGTTCTTCCGGTTCGGTGGTTACAATGAGCAGTTCTTC.

This sequence joins TRBV24-1 and TRBJ2-5, with 10 bases lining up with TRBD1. Trimming removed 7 bases from V and 5 bases from J; junction bases left unmatched: 0. The CDR3 loop spans 12 amino acids. Germline V gene data show CDR1 as KGHDR and CDR2 as SFDVKD. DNA of the CDR3: TGTGCCACCAGGGGACAGGGGGAGACCCAGTACTTC. This translates into CATRGQGETQYF.

V is TRBV30 and J is TRBJ2-1; the match to TRBD2 covers 9 bases. Germline values: CDR1 GTSNPN, CDR2 SVGIG (reference sequence). With 3 bases clipped from V and 0 bases from J, the junction kept 9 bases outside the gene matches. This CDR3 comprises 17 residues. In nucleotides, the CDR3 is TGTGCCTGGAGGCCGACTAGCGGACTTCTCTCCTACAATGAGCAGTTCTTC. Protein sequence: CAWRPTSGLLSYNEQFF. Combining the CDR3 with reference TRBV30 and TRBJ2-1 gives the whole variable domain SQTIHQWPATLVQPVGSPLSLECTVEGTSNPNLYWYRQAAGRGLQLLFYSVGIGQISSEVPQNLSASRPQDRQFILSSKKLLLSDSGFYLCAWRPTSGLLSYNEQFFGPGTRLTVL.

V gene TRBV18 combines with J gene TRBJ2-3; the D gene could be TRBD1 or TRBD2 (5 bases each). The V end lost 5 bases, the J end lost 6 bases, and 12 bases lay between the germline ends. The CDR3 covers 13 residues. The germline V gene has CDR1 KGHSH and CDR2 LQKENI. DNA of the CDR3: TGTGCCAGCTCATCGGGACCATCGGATACGCAGTATTTT. Translation gives CASSSGPSDTQYF.

This chain uses TRBV27 with TRBJ1-5; TRBD1 agrees at 7 bases. This CDR3 region has 15 residues. The V gene's germline CDR1 is MNHEY and CDR2 SMNVEV (reference sequence). The V gene end was trimmed by 6 bases and the J gene end by 3 bases; junction bases not matched to a gene: 8. The CDR3 DNA reads as TGTGCCAGCAGCCCCCGACAGGGTTACAATCAGCCCCAGCATTTT. Protein: CASSPRQGYNQPQHF.

The V call is TRBV9, the J call TRBJ2-1; D might be TRBD2 (6 bases). Trimming took 4 bases from V and 1 from J, leaving 18 bases between them. Germline CDR1 and CDR2: SGDLS and YYNGEE. The CDR3 has 17 amino acids. The CDR3 reads CASSPGGAGQSYNEQFF. The DNA of the CDR3 is TGTGCCAGCAGCCCGGGCGGGGCGGGCCAATCCTACAATGAGCAGTTCTTC.

The CDR3 spells CSAARTTGGTSYEQYF. CDR3 in DNA: TGCAGTGCTGCGAGGACCACAGGGGGGACCTCCTACGAGCAGTACTTC. V and J are TRBV20-1 and TRBJ2-7, with TRBD1 matching over 8 bases. The trim removed 5 bases at V and 0 bases at J, leaving 12 bases unmatched. CDR1 and CDR2 from the germline V gene are DFQATT and SNEGSKA (reference sequence). The length of the CDR3 is 16 residues.

The rearrangement joins TRBV6-1 to TRBJ2-1; 8 nucleotides match TRBD1. From germline, CDR1 is MNHNS and CDR2 SASEGT. V lost 5 bases and J lost 2; bases outside the gene matches: 11. CDR3 length equals 17 residues. The CDR3 sequence: CASSKDRALLTYNEQFF. The CDR3 region has the DNA TGTGCCAGCAGTAAGGACAGGGCCCTTTTGACCTACAATGAGCAGTTCTTC.

J is TRBJ2-1 and V is TRBV30, with D unclear. The ends were cut back, 0 bases at V and 4 bases at J, with 7 bases in the middle. The germline gives CDR1 GTSNPN, CDR2 SVGIG (reference sequence). This CDR3 is 13 amino acids long. This chain's CDR3 is CAWSVDSYNEQFF. The DNA of the CDR3 is TGTGCCTGGAGTGTAGACTCTTACAATGAGCAGTTCTTC.

This clonotype was picked up one time. This chain joins TRBV5-1 and TRBJ2-5; D gene ambiguous. V was trimmed by 5 bases and J by 1 base, leaving 9 bases between them. The CDR3 sequence is 13 residues long. Germline V gene lookup returns CDR1 SGHRS and CDR2 YFSETQ. The CDR3 loop reads CASRLAVQETQYF. In DNA form, the CDR3 reads TGCGCCAGCAGGTTAGCAGTCCAAGAGACCCAGTACTTC.

The chain employs TRBV6-2 or TRBV6-3 and TRBJ2-1; the match to TRBD2 covers 8 bases. The V gene's germline CDR1 is MNHEY and CDR2 SVGEGT. V was clipped by 4 bases and J by 5 bases; unmatched bases: 4. This CDR3 is built from 14 residues. CDR3 region: CASSLAGFDNEQFF. In nucleotides, the CDR3 is TGTGCCAGCAGTTTAGCGGGATTCGACAATGAGCAGTTCTTC.